This T cell receptor beta chain was sequenced during a study of T cells in Graves' hyperthyroidism and ophthalmopathy. Diagnoses rested on clinical symptoms, serum thyroxine and TRAb, thyroid ultrasound and orbital computed tomography. PBMCs came from more than 9 ml fresh peripheral blood. From RNA transcripts, TCR beta CDR3 regions were amplified. A first-round RT-PCR of the TCR CDR3 used the HTBI primer set. TCRdb reprocessed the multiplex PCR reads via MiXCR and lists one record per CDR3 protein. The sample consists of about 270,000 distinct CDR3 sequences, around 20% of them appearing once. This clonotype was detected a few times. The sequence was collected from a man aged 25 to 40 with Graves' ophthalmopathy. The sequenced sample was blood.

The CDR3 DNA reads as TGTGCCACCAGTGGGCTAGCGGGAGGCCTCTCCTACAATGAGCAGTTCTTC. This translates into CATSGLAGGLSYNEQFF. This rearrangement joins TRBV24-1 to TRBJ2-1; 11 bases agree with TRBD2. J was trimmed by 0 bases and V by 5 bases; bases with no gene match: 5. The CDR3 extends over 17 amino acids. Germline V gene data show CDR1 as KGHDR and CDR2 as SFDVKD.